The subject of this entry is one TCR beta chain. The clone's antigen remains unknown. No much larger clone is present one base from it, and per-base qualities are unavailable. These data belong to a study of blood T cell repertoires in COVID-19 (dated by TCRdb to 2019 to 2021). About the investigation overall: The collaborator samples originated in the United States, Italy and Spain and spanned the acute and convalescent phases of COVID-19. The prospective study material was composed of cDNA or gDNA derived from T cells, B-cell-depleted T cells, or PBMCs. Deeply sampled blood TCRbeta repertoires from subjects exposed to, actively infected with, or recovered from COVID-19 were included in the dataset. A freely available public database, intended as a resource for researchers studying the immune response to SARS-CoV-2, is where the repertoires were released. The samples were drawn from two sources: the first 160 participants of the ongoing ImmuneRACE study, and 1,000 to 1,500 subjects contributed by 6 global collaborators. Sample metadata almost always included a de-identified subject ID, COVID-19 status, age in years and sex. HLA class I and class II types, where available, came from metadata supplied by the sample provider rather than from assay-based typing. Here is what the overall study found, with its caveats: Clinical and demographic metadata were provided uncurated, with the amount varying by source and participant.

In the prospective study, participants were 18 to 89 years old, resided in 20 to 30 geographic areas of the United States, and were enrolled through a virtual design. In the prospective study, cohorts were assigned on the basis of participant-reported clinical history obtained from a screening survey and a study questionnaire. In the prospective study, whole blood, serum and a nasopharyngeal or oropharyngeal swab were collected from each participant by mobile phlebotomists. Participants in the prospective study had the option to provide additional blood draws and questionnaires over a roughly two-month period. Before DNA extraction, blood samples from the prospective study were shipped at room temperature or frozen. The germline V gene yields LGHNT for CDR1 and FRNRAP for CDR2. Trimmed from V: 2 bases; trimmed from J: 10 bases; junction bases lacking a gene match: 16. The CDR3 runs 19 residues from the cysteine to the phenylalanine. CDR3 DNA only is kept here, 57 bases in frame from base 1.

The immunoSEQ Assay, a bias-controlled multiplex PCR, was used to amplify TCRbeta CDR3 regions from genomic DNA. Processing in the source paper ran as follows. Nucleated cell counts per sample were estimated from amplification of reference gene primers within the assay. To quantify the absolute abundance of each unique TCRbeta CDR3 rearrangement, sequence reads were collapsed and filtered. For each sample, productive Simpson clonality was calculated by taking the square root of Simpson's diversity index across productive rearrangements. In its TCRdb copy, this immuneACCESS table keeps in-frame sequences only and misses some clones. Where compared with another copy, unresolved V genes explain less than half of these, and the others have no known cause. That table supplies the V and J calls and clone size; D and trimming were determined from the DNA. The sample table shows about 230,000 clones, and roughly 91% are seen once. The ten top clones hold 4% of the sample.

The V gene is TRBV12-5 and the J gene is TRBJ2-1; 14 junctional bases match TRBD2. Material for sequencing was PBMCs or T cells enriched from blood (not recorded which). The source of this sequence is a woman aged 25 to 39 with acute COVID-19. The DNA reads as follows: TGTGCTAGTGGTTTGACCGGGTTGAGTAGGACTAGCGGGGGGAGAGAGCAGTTCTTC. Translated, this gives CASGLTGLSRTSGGREQFF. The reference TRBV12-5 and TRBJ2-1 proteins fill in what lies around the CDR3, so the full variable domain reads DARVTQTPRHKVTEMGQEVTMRCQPILGHNTVFWYRQTMMQGLELLAYFRNRAPLDDSGMPKDRFSAEMPDATLATLKIQPSEPRDSAVYFCASGLTGLSRTSGGREQFFGPGTRLTVL.